The rows below give T cell receptor beta chains drawn from one sample of a study of blood T cell repertoires in COVID-19. The protocol was immunoSEQ multiplex PCR, while the TCRdb copy is restricted to in-frame clones and leaves out a portion. The table has roughly 120,000 clones, about 72% seen once. The sample taken for sequencing was peripheral blood. The receptors derive from a woman aged 55-75 years with acute or convalescent COVID-19. Both conserved end residues are part of each CDR3. D genes are given only for firm matches. Where a row states a size, it is once, few, many or the class of an expanded clone; other rows omit it.

v_gene	j_gene	d_gene	abundance	CDR3aa	CDR3nt
TRBV19	TRBJ1-6	TRBD1	few	CASSTRTGAFNSPLHF	TGTGCCAGTAGTACCCGGACAGGGGCATTCAATTCACCCCTCCACTTT
TRBV29-1	TRBJ1-1	NA	NA	CSVDRPNTEAFF	TGCAGCGTCGACAGGCCGAACACTGAAGCTTTCTTT
TRBV19	TRBJ1-1	NA	once	CASSFGRGTEAFF	TGTGCCAGTAGTTTCGGGAGAGGGACTGAAGCTTTCTTT
TRBV12-3/TRBV12-4	TRBJ2-5	TRBD2	NA	CASRTRGGTQYF	TGTGCCAGCAGAACGCGGGGGGGGACCCAGTACTTC
TRBV3-1/TRBV3-2	TRBJ1-1	NA	few	CASSHRFPLNTEAFF	TGTGCCAGCAGCCATAGATTCCCGTTGAACACTGAAGCTTTCTTT
TRBV12-5	TRBJ2-3	NA	NA	CASGRETGNTQYF	TGTGCTAGTGGTCGGGAGACAGGGAATACGCAGTATTTT
TRBV5-1	TRBJ1-2	TRBD1	NA	CASSPGTASLNYGYTF	TGCGCCAGCAGCCCCGGGACAGCCTCTTTAAACTATGGCTACACCTTC
TRBV28	TRBJ1-2	TRBD1	NA	CASSGWDSVNYGYTF	TGTGCCAGCAGTGGGTGGGACAGCGTGAACTATGGCTACACCTTC
TRBV28	TRBJ1-2	NA	NA	CASSLGGRANYGYTF	TGTGCCAGCAGTTTAGGGGGGAGGGCTAACTATGGCTACACCTTC
TRBV11-1	TRBJ2-3	TRBD2	NA	CASSIYGTIPSDTQYF	TGTGCCAGCAGCATATACGGGACTATTCCCTCAGATACGCAGTATTTT
TRBV27	TRBJ1-1	NA	NA	CASTPYGGEAFF	TGTGCCAGCACCCCGTACGGGGGTGAAGCTTTCTTT
TRBV7-8	TRBJ1-5	NA	NA	CASSPFGQPQHF	TGTGCCAGCAGCCCCTTCGGGCAGCCCCAGCATTTT
TRBV7-3	TRBJ2-2	TRBD2	NA	CASSARAGTSGTGELFF	TGTGCCAGCAGCGCAAGGGCGGGGACTAGCGGGACCGGGGAGCTGTTTTTT
TRBV7-2	TRBJ1-5	NA	NA	CASSLAGGNQPQHF	TGTGCCAGCAGCTTAGCTGGAGGTAATCAGCCCCAGCATTTT
TRBV12-5	TRBJ1-5	TRBD1	NA	CASAPGTDGNQPQHF	TGTGCTAGTGCCCCAGGGACAGATGGCAATCAGCCCCAGCATTTT
TRBV29-1	TRBJ2-5	TRBD1	NA	CSTSQGEETQYF	TGCAGCACCTCACAGGGGGAAGAGACCCAGTACTTC
TRBV19	TRBJ1-4	NA	NA	CASSPNGAATNEKLFF	TGTGCCAGTAGCCCGAATGGGGCTGCAACTAATGAAAAACTGTTTTTT
TRBV4-3	TRBJ2-3	NA	NA	CASSSSGYSTDTQYF	TGCGCCAGCAGCTCGAGCGGGTATAGCACAGATACGCAGTATTTT
TRBV18	TRBJ1-1	NA	once	CASSPTNYKSTEAFF	TGTGCCAGCTCACCGACCAACTACAAGAGCACTGAAGCTTTCTTT
TRBV12-3/TRBV12-4	TRBJ1-5	TRBD1	NA	CASSSTGIQPQHF	TGTGCCAGCAGTTCGACAGGGATTCAGCCCCAGCATTTT
TRBV6-2/TRBV6-3	TRBJ1-1	NA	NA	CASSWRNTEAFF	TGTGCCAGCAGTTGGAGGAACACTGAAGCTTTCTTT
TRBV9	TRBJ1-6	TRBD1	NA	CASSVAGQGIGSPLHF	TGTGCCAGCAGCGTAGCGGGACAGGGAATCGGATCACCCCTCCACTTT
TRBV6-5	TRBJ1-1	TRBD1	NA	CASRMGQTNTEAFF	TGTGCCAGCAGGATGGGACAGACGAACACTGAAGCTTTCTTT
TRBV6-5	TRBJ1-5	NA	NA	CASSTRDQPQHF	TGTGCCAGCAGTACTAGGGATCAGCCCCAGCATTTT
TRBV7-8	TRBJ1-5	TRBD1	NA	CASSFWTGGGQPQHF	TGTGCCAGCAGCTTCTGGACAGGGGGCGGTCAGCCCCAGCATTTT
TRBV12-2	TRBJ1-2	NA	NA	CASRLAYLRIYGYTF	TGTGCAAGTCGCTTAGCCTACCTGAGAATCTATGGCTACACCTTC
TRBV7-2	TRBJ2-2	NA	NA	CASSLGTANTGELFF	TGTGCCAGCAGCTTAGGGACAGCGAACACCGGGGAGCTGTTTTTT
TRBV3-1/TRBV3-2	TRBJ2-3	NA	once	CASSHQPREATDTQYF	TGTGCCAGCAGTCATCAACCCAGGGAAGCAACAGATACGCAGTATTTT
TRBV7-3	TRBJ2-3	TRBD2	NA	CASSLRLAGVDTQYF	TGTGCCAGCAGCTTACGCCTAGCGGGGGTAGATACGCAGTATTTT
TRBV5-1	TRBJ2-1	NA	NA	CASRSTAYNEQFF	TGCGCCAGCAGATCCACGGCCTACAATGAGCAGTTCTTC
TRBV20-1	TRBJ1-2	NA	NA	CSASPRGNYGYTF	TGCAGTGCTAGTCCCAGGGGTAACTATGGCTACACCTTC
TRBV5-1	TRBJ1-1	NA	NA	CASSPQGGVNTEAFF	TGCGCCAGCAGCCCCCAGGGAGGGGTGAACACTGAAGCTTTCTTT
TRBV27	TRBJ1-6	NA	NA	CASRNRGNSPLHF	TGTGCCAGCAGGAATAGGGGTAATTCACCCCTCCACTTT
TRBV9	TRBJ1-1	NA	once	CASSGEGYSDTEAFF	TGTGCCAGCAGCGGAGAGGGATATTCGGACACTGAAGCTTTCTTT
TRBV19	TRBJ2-2	TRBD2	NA	CASSLRAGGWTGELFF	TGTGCCAGTAGTCTACGAGCGGGGGGATGGACCGGGGAGCTGTTTTTT